Following are 10 T cell receptor beta chains from one sample sequenced in a study of shared clonotypes between healthy human individuals. TCRdb's copy holds only in-frame clones and misses some; the assay was immunoSEQ multiplex PCR. The table shows some 1.5 million clones, with around 98% occurring only once. The sequencing sample was made of naive CD4+ T cells sorted from blood. Subset given: CD45RA+ positively selected. All receptors come from a man aged 25-45 years in good health.

The V gene is TRBV11-2, the J gene TRBJ2-1; 9 bases are shared with TRBD2. The CDR3 is made up of 17 amino acids. V lost 4 bases, J lost 9 bases, and 16 bases stayed unmatched. The germline CDR1 and CDR2 sequences are SGHAT and FQNNGV. The CDR3 protein is CASSSPVRPGLAFEQFF. CDR3 sequence (DNA): TGTGCCAGCAGCTCACCGGTTCGGCCGGGACTAGCTTTTGAGCAGTTCTTC.

The chain is built from TRBV10-3 and TRBJ1-4, with D perhaps matching TRBD1 (5 bases). CDR3 length equals 17 residues. Germline V CDR1 and CDR2: ENHRY, SYGVKD. The V end was cut by 10 bases, the J end by 3 bases, with 24 bases between. The CDR3 is CATQEGAVSKANEKLFF. CDR3 coding DNA: TGTGCCACCCAGGAAGGGGCCGTCAGTAAAGCTAATGAAAAACTGTTTTTT.

The chain joins TRBV5-6 to TRBJ1-2; TRBD1 matches 7 bases. Trimming took 4 bases from V and 4 from J; bases not matched to a gene: 4. The CDR3 sequence is 13 residues long. Germline V lookup: CDR1 SGHDT, CDR2 YYEEEE. The CDR3 spells CASSRDSFYGYTF. The CDR3 DNA reads as TGTGCCAGCAGCAGGGACAGTTTCTATGGCTACACCTTC.

V gene TRBV7-2 combines with J gene TRBJ2-5; 14 nucleotides match TRBD2. The CDR3 spans 17 residues. The trim removed 0 bases at V and 5 bases at J, leaving 5 bases unmatched. Germline lookup yields CDR1 SGHTA and CDR2 FQGNSA. The CDR3 DNA follows: TGTGCCAGCAGCTTAGCGGGGACTAGCGGGAGTGGGGAGACCCAGTACTTC. Protein: CASSLAGTSGSGETQYF.

The chain is built from TRBV7-8 and TRBJ1-5; TRBD1 agrees at 11 bases. Germline CDR1 is SGHVS and CDR2 is FQNEAQ. The CDR3 has 15 amino acids. Trimming cost V 5 bases and J 4 bases; bases outside gene matches: 4. CDR3 bases: TGTGCCAGCAGCGTTGGGACAGGGGGTAATCAGCCCCAGCATTTT. Protein sequence: CASSVGTGGNQPQHF.

This chain joins TRBV5-1 and TRBJ1-1, with 8 bases matching TRBD1. Germline V lookup: CDR1 SGHRS, CDR2 YFSETQ. V lost 7 bases and J lost 6; bases outside the gene matches: 11. The CDR3 runs 14 residues. The CDR3 bases are TGCGCCAGCGACAGCGGACAGGGTCCCCCTGAAGCTTTCTTT. Translating it yields CASDSGQGPPEAFF.

This chain joins TRBV2 and TRBJ2-5; TRBD1 agrees at 7 bases. After removal of 6 bases from V and 9 bases from J, the junction contained 16 bases not matched to a gene. Per germline, CDR1 SNHLY and CDR2 FYNNEI. This CDR3 has 15 residues. CDR3 sequence (DNA): TGTGCCAGCAGCGGCCGGGACAGCGCTATTGGGGCCCAGTACTTC. It is translated as CASSGRDSAIGAQYF. The full variable domain, rest sourced from reference TRBV2 and TRBJ2-5, is EPEVTQTPSHQVTQMGQEVILRCVPISNHLYFYWYRQILGQKVEFLVSFYNNEISEKSEIFDDQFSVERPDGSNFTLKIRSTKLEDSAMYFCASSGRDSAIGAQYFGPGTRLLVL.

The chain employs TRBV2 and TRBJ2-5; no firm D call. This CDR3 is built from 12 residues. Trimming took 6 bases from V and 4 from J, leaving 9 bases between them. In germline, CDR1 is SNHLY, CDR2 FYNNEI. The CDR3 here is CASRPAGETQYF. Written as DNA, the CDR3 is TGTGCCAGCAGGCCCGCCGGAGAGACCCAGTACTTC. Drawing the rest from reference TRBV2 and TRBJ2-5, the complete variable domain is EPEVTQTPSHQVTQMGQEVILRCVPISNHLYFYWYRQILGQKVEFLVSFYNNEISEKSEIFDDQFSVERPDGSNFTLKIRSTKLEDSAMYFCASRPAGETQYFGPGTRLLVL.

This clone was recorded only once. The chain is built from TRBV2 and TRBJ2-2, with 10 bases aligning to TRBD2. The germline gives CDR1 SNHLY, CDR2 FYNNEI. J was trimmed by 8 bases and V by 6 bases; bases with no gene match: 6. This CDR3 spans 14 amino acids. CDR3 region: CASSLEREGGELFF. CDR3 nucleotides: TGTGCCAGCAGCTTGGAGCGGGAGGGAGGGGAGCTGTTTTTT.

The genes are TRBV5-1 and TRBJ2-4; D might be TRBD1 or TRBD2, each matching 5 bases. Trimming took off 0 bases at V and 7 bases at J, with 8 bases between the two ends. Germline lookup yields CDR1 SGHRS and CDR2 YFSETQ. The CDR3 length is 13 residues. DNA of the CDR3: TGCGCCAGCAGCTTGGAAGGGACGAACATTCAGTACTTC. Translation gives CASSLEGTNIQYF.